The 19 T cell receptor beta chains in this list originate from one sample, sequenced in a study of blood T cell repertoires in COVID-19. The protocol was immunoSEQ multiplex PCR, while the TCRdb copy is restricted to in-frame clones and leaves out a portion. This table holds about 270,000 clones, approximately 90% found once. The sample was PBMCs or T cells enriched from blood (not recorded which). The origin of the receptors is a woman in her twenties or thirties with acute COVID-19.

The chain joins TRBV27 to TRBJ2-7; D remains unclear. This CDR3 has 14 residues. V lost 3 bases and J lost 0, with 9 bases in between. Germline V lookup: CDR1 MNHEY, CDR2 SMNVEV (reference sequence). CDR3 DNA: TGTGCCAGCAGTTTTTTGTGGAGCTCCTACGAGCAGTACTTC. It is translated as CASSFLWSSYEQYF.

The chain combines TRBV7-9 with TRBJ2-7; TRBD1 might be the D (5 bases). Trimming pared 6 bases from V and 2 bases from J, leaving 11 bases between. The length of the CDR3 is 13 residues. CDR1 is SEHNR and CDR2 is FQNEAQ in the germline V gene (reference sequence). CDR3: CASSTDIPYEQYF. CDR3 DNA sequence: TGTGCCAGCAGTACGGACATCCCCTACGAGCAGTACTTC.

The DNA of the CDR3 is TGTGCCAGCAGTTCCCGATACAGGGTTGGCGAGCAGTACTTC. This codes for CASSSRYRVGEQYF. The chain is built from TRBV6-2 or TRBV6-3 and TRBJ2-7, with D perhaps matching TRBD1 (6 bases). The CDR3 length is 14 residues. Deletions cut 4 bases from V and 6 bases from J, with 16 bases between. In germline, CDR1 is MNHEY, CDR2 SVGEGT.

This sequence joins TRBV6-5 and TRBJ1-5, with 7 nucleotides matching TRBD1. The V segment lost 6 bases and the J segment 2 bases; nucleotides outside the gene matches: 4. This CDR3 contains 14 residues. The germline V gene encodes CDR1 MNHEY and CDR2 SVGAGI. CDR3 sequence reads: CASSRTGGNQPQHF. The CDR3 nucleotides are TGTGCCAGCAGCAGAACAGGGGGCAATCAGCCCCAGCATTTT.

This chain connects TRBV19 to TRBJ2-3, with D possibly TRBD2 on 6 matching bases. Germline assignment: CDR1 LNHDA and CDR2 SQIVND (reference sequence). The CDR3 consists of 15 residues. Trimming took 7 bases from V and 0 from J, leaving 14 bases between them. CDR3 in DNA: TGTGCCAGTACCAAGACTAGTTCTAGCACAGATACGCAGTATTTT. This sequence encodes CASTKTSSSTDTQYF.

V is TRBV28 and J is TRBJ2-7, with 8 bases fitting TRBD2. The CDR3 covers 12 residues. Germline V lookup: CDR1 MDHEN, CDR2 SYDVKM. V gave up 11 bases and J gave up 6 bases; unmatched junction bases: 9. The CDR3 sequence: CAANGRALEQYF. In DNA, the CDR3 is TGTGCCGCCAACGGGAGGGCCCTCGAGCAGTACTTC.

V usage is TRBV6-5 and J usage is TRBJ1-1; D possibly corresponds to TRBD1 (6 bases). This CDR3 spans 12 amino acids. Germline CDR1 MNHEY, CDR2 SVGAGI. V lost 6 bases and J lost 6, with 11 bases in between. The CDR3: CASRPGDAEAFF. CDR3 coding DNA: TGTGCCAGCAGGCCAGGGGACGCTGAAGCTTTCTTT.

CDR3: CASSQGGLAGVNGELFF. The CDR3, as DNA: TGTGCCAGCAGCCAAGGGGGACTAGCGGGAGTGAACGGGGAGCTGTTTTTT. The rearrangement joins TRBV14 to TRBJ2-2, with 14 bases lining up with TRBD2. CDR3 length: 17 residues. V was clipped by 1 base and J by 7 bases; unmatched bases: 5. Germline V CDR1 and CDR2: SGHDN, FVKESK.

The chain joins TRBV15 to TRBJ2-7, with TRBD1 matching 7 bases. This CDR3 contains 16 residues. V was pared by 2 bases and J by 0 bases, with 7 bases of the junction left unmatched. The germline V gene has CDR1 LNHNV and CDR2 YYDKDF (reference sequence). The CDR3 DNA reads TGTGCCACCAGCAGAAGGGACAGTCCAAGCTCCTACGAGCAGTACTTC. Protein product: CATSRRDSPSSYEQYF.

The chain has TRBV10-3 and TRBJ2-7, with 12 bases lining up with TRBD1. The germline CDR1 and CDR2 sequences are ENHRY and SYGVKD. J gave up 5 bases and V 4 bases, and 6 bases lay outside the gene matches. The CDR3 loop spans 15 amino acids. In DNA form, the CDR3 reads TGTGCCATCAGTGGGGGACAGGGGGCGCGCGACGAGCAGTACTTC. This encodes CAISGGQGARDEQYF.

V gene TRBV29-1 combines with J gene TRBJ1-2, with unresolved D. The CDR3 runs to 12 residues. Trimming cost V 3 bases and J 1 base, with 6 bases left between them. From germline, CDR1 is SQVTM and CDR2 ANQGSEA. CDR3 amino acids: CSVDRLNYGYTF. The CDR3 nucleotides are TGCAGCGTTGACAGGCTTAACTATGGCTACACCTTC.

The table lists this clone with a count of one. This chain joins TRBV9 and TRBJ2-3, with a tentative D call TRBD2 (5 bases). The V end was cut by 0 bases, the J end by 4 bases, with 15 bases between. The CDR3 has 16 amino acids. In germline, CDR1 is SGDLS, CDR2 YYNGEE. CDR3 sequence reads: CASSVGTLEVPDTQYF. The CDR3 bases are TGTGCCAGCAGCGTAGGGACTCTAGAGGTTCCAGATACGCAGTATTTT.

This chain connects TRBV2 to TRBJ1-6; the match to TRBD1 covers 7 bases. Germline V lookup: CDR1 SNHLY, CDR2 FYNNEI. J gave up 9 bases and V 7 bases, and 9 bases lay outside the gene matches. This CDR3 region has 14 residues. CDR3 loop: CASTQTGTGSPLHF. CDR3 in DNA: TGTGCCAGCACCCAGACAGGGACGGGTTCACCCCTCCACTTT. The full variable domain, in which reference TRBV2 and TRBJ1-6 provide the parts outside the CDR3, is EPEVTQTPSHQVTQMGQEVILRCVPISNHLYFYWYRQILGQKVEFLVSFYNNEISEKSEIFDDQFSVERPDGSNFTLKIRSTKLEDSAMYFCASTQTGTGSPLHFGNGTRLTVT.

The J gene is TRBJ2-7, the V gene TRBV6-5; possible D gene TRBD2, 5 bases. V was trimmed by 7 bases and J by 2 bases, leaving 9 bases between them. This CDR3 contains 12 residues. The V gene's germline CDR1 is MNHEY and CDR2 SVGAGI. Written as DNA, the CDR3 is TGTGCCAGCAAGGAGGAGCCCTACGAGCAGTACTTC. It is translated as CASKEEPYEQYF.

The chain has TRBV6-5 and TRBJ2-3; no clear D. Germline loops: CDR1 MNHEY, CDR2 SVGAGI. The CDR3 totals 13 residues. V was trimmed by 0 bases and J by 5 bases, leaving 6 bases between them. The CDR3 loop reads CASSYSRLDTQYF. The CDR3 DNA is TGTGCCAGCAGTTACTCGAGGTTAGATACGCAGTATTTT.

In this sample, this clone turned up once. The chain combines TRBV28 with TRBJ1-1; tentatively, D is TRBD1 (6 bases). Germline CDR1 and CDR2: MDHEN and SYDVKM. Between the trimmed V and J ends, which lost 8 bases and 1 base, there was a span of 11 bases. The CDR3 length is 13 residues. CDR3 coding DNA: TGTGCCAGCGTAAAGACAGGGAACACTGAAGCTTTCTTT. This sequence encodes CASVKTGNTEAFF.

This chain uses TRBV7-2 with TRBJ2-1; 7 positions match TRBD2. V gave up 4 bases and J gave up 4 bases; unmatched junction bases: 10. The CDR3 has 16 residues. The germline V gene encodes CDR1 SGHTA and CDR2 FQGNSA. DNA of the CDR3: TGTGCCAGCAGCTCCCGTGCGGGAGTCGGTTACAATGAGCAGTTCTTC. Its protein product is CASSSRAGVGYNEQFF.

The chain joins TRBV19 to TRBJ2-7; weak D call: TRBD1 (8 bases). From germline, CDR1 is LNHDA and CDR2 SQIVND (reference sequence). This CDR3 spans 14 amino acids. Trimming left V 6 bases short and J 3 bases short, with 15 bases between. The DNA of the CDR3 is TGTGCCAGTAGAGCGGGACAGGACCGCTACGAGCAGTACTTC. Its protein product is CASRAGQDRYEQYF. Filled out from reference TRBV19 and TRBJ2-7, the complete variable domain reads DGGITQSPKYLFRKEGQNVTLSCEQNLNHDAMYWYRQDPGQGLRLIYYSQIVNDFQKGDIAEGYSVSREKKESFPLTVTSAQKNPTAFYLCASRAGQDRYEQYFGPGTRLTVT.

The chain links TRBV13 to TRBJ2-3; 12 nucleotides align to TRBD2. Germline values: CDR1 PRHDT, CDR2 FYEKMQ (reference sequence). The junction had 7 bases not matched to a gene; V was cut back by 3 bases and J by 6 bases. This CDR3 has 16 amino acids. CDR3 in amino acids: CASSFRTSGKLDTQYF. The CDR3 DNA is TGTGCCAGCAGCTTCAGGACTAGCGGGAAACTCGATACGCAGTATTTT. The variable domain in full, with the rest retrieved from reference TRBV13 and TRBJ2-3, is AAGVIQSPRHLIKEKRETATLKCYPIPRHDTVYWYQQGPGQDPQFLISFYEKMQSDKGSIPDRFSAQQFSDYHSELNMSSLELGDSALYFCASSFRTSGKLDTQYFGPGTRLTVL.